Sequencing of this TCR beta chain was carried out in a study of human T cells and chemical hapten exposure. The time point: patch test 3, about 24 weeks after DPC sensitization. The treatment is: therapeutic diphenylcyclopropenone sensitization with weekly scalp DPC. TCRdb redid the calling of the RACE reads with MiXCR, one entry per CDR3 protein. The sample lists tens of thousands of distinct CDR3 sequences; less than 14% were seen once. The CDR3 is 12 amino acids. Trimming removed 1 base from V and 7 bases from J; junction bases left unmatched: 3. CDR1 and CDR2 from the germline V gene are DFQATT and SNEGSKA (reference sequence).

The clonotype was recovered from a woman between 45 and 60 years old with alopecia areata. Some clones in this sample may be carry-over from other donors' samples. The source was whole blood, collected in connection with sensitization to the hapten diphenylcyclopropenone (DPC). The V and J genes are TRBV20-1 and TRBJ1-1; 7 bases align to TRBD1. The DNA of the CDR3 is TGCAGTGCTAGAGGCAGGGGGGTTGAAGCTTTCTTT. Translating it yields CSARGRGVEAFF.